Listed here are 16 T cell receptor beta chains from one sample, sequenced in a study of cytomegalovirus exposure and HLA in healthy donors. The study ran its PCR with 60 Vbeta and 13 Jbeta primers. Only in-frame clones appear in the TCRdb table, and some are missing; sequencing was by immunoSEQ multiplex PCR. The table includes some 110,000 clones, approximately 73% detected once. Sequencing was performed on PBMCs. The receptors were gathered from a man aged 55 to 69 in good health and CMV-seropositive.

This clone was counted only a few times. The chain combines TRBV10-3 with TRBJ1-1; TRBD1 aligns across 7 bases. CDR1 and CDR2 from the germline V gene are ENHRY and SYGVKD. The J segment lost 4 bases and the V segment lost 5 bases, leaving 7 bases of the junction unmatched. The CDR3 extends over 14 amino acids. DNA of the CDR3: TGTGCCATCAGTTGGGACAGAGGGAGCACTGAAGCTTTCTTT. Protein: CAISWDRGSTEAFF.

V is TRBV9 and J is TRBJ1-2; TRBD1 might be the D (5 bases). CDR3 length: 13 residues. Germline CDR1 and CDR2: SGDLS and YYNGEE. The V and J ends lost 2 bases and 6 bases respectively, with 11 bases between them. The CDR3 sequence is CASSVPGRNGYTF. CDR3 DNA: TGTGCCAGCAGCGTCCCAGGGAGGAATGGCTACACCTTC.

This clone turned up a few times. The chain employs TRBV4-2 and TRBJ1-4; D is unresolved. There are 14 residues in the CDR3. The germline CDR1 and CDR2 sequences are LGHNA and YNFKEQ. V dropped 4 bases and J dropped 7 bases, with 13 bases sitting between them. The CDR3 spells CASSLFGYGEKLFF. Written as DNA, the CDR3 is TGTGCCAGCAGCCTCTTCGGGTATGGTGAAAAACTGTTTTTT.

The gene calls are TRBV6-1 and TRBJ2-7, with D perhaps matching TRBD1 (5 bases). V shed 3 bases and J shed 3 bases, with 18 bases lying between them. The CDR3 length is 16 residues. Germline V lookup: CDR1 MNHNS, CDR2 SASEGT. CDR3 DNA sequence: TGTGCCAGCAGTGAGATTCTCAGGGCGGTAGGCTACGAGCAGTACTTC. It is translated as CASSEILRAVGYEQYF.

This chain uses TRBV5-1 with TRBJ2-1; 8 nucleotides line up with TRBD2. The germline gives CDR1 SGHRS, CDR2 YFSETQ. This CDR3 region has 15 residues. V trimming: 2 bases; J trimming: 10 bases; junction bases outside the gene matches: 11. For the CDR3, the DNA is TGCGCCAGCAGCTTACAGGACGGGGGGGTAGAGGAGCAGTTCTTC. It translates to CASSLQDGGVEEQFF.

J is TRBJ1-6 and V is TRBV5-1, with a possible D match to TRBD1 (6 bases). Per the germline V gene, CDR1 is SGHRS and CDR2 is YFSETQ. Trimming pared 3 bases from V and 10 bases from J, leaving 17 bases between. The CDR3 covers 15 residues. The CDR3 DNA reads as TGCGCCAGCAGCTCCACCGGGACACAGATATCACCCCTCCACTTT. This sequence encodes CASSSTGTQISPLHF.

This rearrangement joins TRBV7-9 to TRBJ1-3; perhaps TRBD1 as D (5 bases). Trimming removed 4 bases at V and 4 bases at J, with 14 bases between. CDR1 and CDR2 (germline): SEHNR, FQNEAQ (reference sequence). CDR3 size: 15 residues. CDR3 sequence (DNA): TGTGCCAGCAGCTCGTTTGGGGCGAAGGGAAACACCATATATTTT. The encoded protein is CASSSFGAKGNTIYF.

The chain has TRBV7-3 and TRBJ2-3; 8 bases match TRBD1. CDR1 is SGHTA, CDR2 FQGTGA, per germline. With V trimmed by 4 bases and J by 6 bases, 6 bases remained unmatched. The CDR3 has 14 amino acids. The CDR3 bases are TGTGCCAGCAGCTACGGACAGGGAACGGATACGCAGTATTTT. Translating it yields CASSYGQGTDTQYF.

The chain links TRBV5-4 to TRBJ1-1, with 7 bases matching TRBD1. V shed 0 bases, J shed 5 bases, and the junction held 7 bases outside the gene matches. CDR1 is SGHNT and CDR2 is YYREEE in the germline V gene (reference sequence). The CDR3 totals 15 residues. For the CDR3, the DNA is TGTGCCAGCAGCTTGGAGGACAGGAGGGGGACTGAAGCTTTCTTT. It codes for CASSLEDRRGTEAFF.

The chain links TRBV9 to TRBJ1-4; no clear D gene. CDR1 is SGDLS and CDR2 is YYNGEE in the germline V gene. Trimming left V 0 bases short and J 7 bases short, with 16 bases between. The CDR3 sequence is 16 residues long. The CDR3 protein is CASSVGSGLFGEKLFF. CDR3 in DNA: TGTGCCAGCAGCGTAGGATCGGGATTGTTTGGTGAAAAACTGTTTTTT.

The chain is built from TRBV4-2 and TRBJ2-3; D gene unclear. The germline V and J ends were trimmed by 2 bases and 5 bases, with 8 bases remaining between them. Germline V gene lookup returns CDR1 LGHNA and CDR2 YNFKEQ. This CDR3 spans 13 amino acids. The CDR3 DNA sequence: TGTGCCAGCAGCCAAAATTCGGTAGATACGCAGTATTTT. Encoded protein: CASSQNSVDTQYF.

CDR3: CASSSRPGTAIRDTQYF. DNA of the CDR3: TGTGCCAGCAGCTCACGTCCCGGGACAGCAATTAGAGATACGCAGTATTTT. This chain links TRBV7-9 with TRBJ2-3, with TRBD1 matching over 7 bases. J was trimmed by 5 bases and V by 4 bases; bases with no gene match: 15. This CDR3 is built from 17 residues. Germline CDR1 reads SEHNR; CDR2 reads FQNEAQ (reference sequence).

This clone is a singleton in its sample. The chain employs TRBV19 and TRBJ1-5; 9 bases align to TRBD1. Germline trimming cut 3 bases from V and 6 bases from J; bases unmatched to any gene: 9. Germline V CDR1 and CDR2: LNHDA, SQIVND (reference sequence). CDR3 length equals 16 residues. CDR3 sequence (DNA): TGTGCCAGTAGTATGGCTACAGGGGGCTGGGGTCAGCCCCAGCATTTT. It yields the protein CASSMATGGWGQPQHF.

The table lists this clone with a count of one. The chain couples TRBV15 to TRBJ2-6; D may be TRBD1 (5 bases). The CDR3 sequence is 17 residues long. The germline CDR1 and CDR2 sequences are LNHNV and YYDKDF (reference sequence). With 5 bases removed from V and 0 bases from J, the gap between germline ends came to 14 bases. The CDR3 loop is CATSADMIRSGANVLTF. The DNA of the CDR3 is TGTGCCACCAGCGCGGACATGATTCGCTCTGGGGCCAACGTCCTGACTTTC. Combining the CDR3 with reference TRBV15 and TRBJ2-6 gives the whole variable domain DAMVIQNPRYQVTQFGKPVTLSCSQTLNHNVMYWYQQKSSQAPKLLFHYYDKDFNNEADTPDNFQSRRPNTSFCFLDIRSPGLGDTAMYLCATSADMIRSGANVLTFGAGSRLTVL.

The CDR3 nucleotides read TGTGCCAGCAGAGCCAGGAGGGGAGAGACCCAGTACTTC. This gives the protein CASRARRGETQYF. This sequence joins TRBV6-5 and TRBJ2-5; perhaps TRBD2 as D (6 bases). The germline CDR1 and CDR2 sequences are MNHEY and SVGAGI. Between the trimmed V and J ends, which lost 6 bases and 4 bases, there was a span of 12 bases. This CDR3 is built from 13 residues.

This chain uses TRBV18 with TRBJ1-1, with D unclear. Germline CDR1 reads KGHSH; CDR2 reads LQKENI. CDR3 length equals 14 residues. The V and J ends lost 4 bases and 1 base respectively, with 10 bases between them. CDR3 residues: CASSQETQNTEAFF. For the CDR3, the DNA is TGTGCCAGCTCACAAGAGACTCAGAACACTGAAGCTTTCTTT.